Presented here are 26 T cell receptor beta chains from one specimen sequenced in a study of blood T cell repertoires in COVID-19. Assay: immunoSEQ multiplex PCR; the TCRdb copy retains only in-frame clones and omits some. Altogether around 50,000 clones are present, 82% being singletons, with the ten largest covering 22%. Sequencing input: peripheral blood. Source of these receptors: an older woman with acute or convalescent COVID-19.

In nucleotides, the CDR3 is TGTGCCAGCAGTGCGACCCTCGGGGTTGAAAAACTGTTTTTT. Translation: CASSATLGVEKLFF. The chain joins TRBV2 to TRBJ1-4; D not resolved. CDR1 and CDR2 from the germline V gene are SNHLY and FYNNEI. V was pared by 4 bases and J by 7 bases, with 13 bases between. CDR3 length: 14 residues.

This chain links TRBV6-4 with TRBJ2-5, with D possibly TRBD1 on 5 matching bases. The CDR3 runs to 13 residues. CDR1 is MRHNA and CDR2 is SNTAGT in the germline V gene. V shed 0 bases and J shed 9 bases, with 11 bases lying between them. The CDR3 here is CASSDSWGLPQYF. CDR3 bases: TGTGCCAGCAGTGACTCATGGGGCCTTCCCCAGTACTTC.

CDR3 coding DNA: TGTGCCAGCAGATCCACAGGATTCTATGGCTACACCTTC. It yields the protein CASRSTGFYGYTF. V is TRBV27 and J is TRBJ1-2; tentatively, D is TRBD1 (5 bases). The CDR3 is 13 residues long. Germline loops: CDR1 MNHEY, CDR2 SMNVEV (reference sequence). Trimming shortened V by 6 bases and J by 4 bases, and 12 bases separated the two germline ends.

The rearrangement uses TRBV6-2 or TRBV6-3 and TRBJ1-5; D might be TRBD1 (6 bases). Germline loops: CDR1 MNHEY, CDR2 SVGEGT. The CDR3 has 16 residues. V lost 3 bases to trimming and J lost 1 base, with 13 bases between them. In nucleotides, the CDR3 is TGTGCCAGCAGTTATCTGCAGGGGATAAGCAATCAGCCCCAGCATTTT. Amino acids: CASSYLQGISNQPQHF.

The rearrangement uses TRBV7-6 and TRBJ2-7; D is possibly TRBD2 (6 bases). V lost 0 bases and J 7 bases, leaving 10 bases between the germline ends. Germline loops: CDR1 SGHVS, CDR2 FNYEAQ. The CDR3 runs to 13 residues. CDR3 nucleotides: TGTGCCAGCAGCTTAGCGCTCCGGGGGGAGCAGTACTTC. This encodes CASSLALRGEQYF.

The rearrangement links TRBV9 to TRBJ2-3; D might be TRBD2 (7 bases). V was clipped by 3 bases and J by 0 bases, with 17 bases between them. CDR1 and CDR2 (germline): SGDLS, YYNGEE. This CDR3 has 17 residues. CDR3 loop: CASSATVGGASTDTQYF. CDR3 nucleotide sequence: TGTGCCAGCAGCGCAACTGTGGGGGGGGCTAGCACAGATACGCAGTATTTT.

This clone was observed a few times. The chain joins TRBV9 to TRBJ2-3, with 8 bases lining up with TRBD2. In germline, CDR1 is SGDLS, CDR2 YYNGEE. CDR3 length: 17 residues. With V trimmed by 4 bases and J by 4 bases, 14 bases remained unmatched. This chain's CDR3 is CASSHTAGGLVADTQYF. CDR3 nucleotides: TGTGCCAGCAGCCACACAGCCGGGGGACTAGTGGCAGATACGCAGTATTTT.

V usage is TRBV3-1 (or the pseudogene TRBV3-2) and J usage is TRBJ1-1; no clear D gene. Trimming took off 4 bases at V and 1 base at J, with 13 bases between the two ends. CDR1 LGHDT and CDR2 YNNKEL come from the germline V gene (reference sequence). The CDR3 is 15 residues long. DNA for the CDR3: TGTGCCAGCAGCCTTAGGAGCTATGGGAACACTGAAGCTTTCTTT. This encodes CASSLRSYGNTEAFF.

The genes are TRBV24-1 and TRBJ2-1; a possible D gene is TRBD1 (5 bases). The CDR3 is 12 amino acids. In germline, CDR1 is KGHDR, CDR2 SFDVKD. Trimming took off 4 bases at V and 15 bases at J, with 15 bases between the two ends. The CDR3 DNA reads as TGTGCCACCAGTGACCCCCAGGGAATCGCGTTCTTC. Translating gives CATSDPQGIAFF.

This clone was observed once. The rearrangement joins TRBV19 to TRBJ2-7; perhaps TRBD2 as D (7 bases). The V and J ends lost 1 base and 3 bases respectively, with 13 bases between them. The germline V gene has CDR1 LNHDA and CDR2 SQIVND (reference sequence). The CDR3 length is 15 residues. The CDR3 DNA follows: TGTGCCAGTAGTATAGCACGGGGGGCAGGCTACGAGCAGTACTTC. Protein sequence: CASSIARGAGYEQYF. The complete variable domain, with remaining parts taken from reference TRBV19 and TRBJ2-7, reads DGGITQSPKYLFRKEGQNVTLSCEQNLNHDAMYWYRQDPGQGLRLIYYSQIVNDFQKGDIAEGYSVSREKKESFPLTVTSAQKNPTAFYLCASSIARGAGYEQYFGPGTRLTVT.

V and J are TRBV6-5 and TRBJ1-2; 10 bases fit TRBD1. CDR1 MNHEY and CDR2 SVGAGI come from the germline V gene. There are 15 residues in the CDR3. J gave up 6 bases and V 5 bases, and 9 bases lay outside the gene matches. The CDR3 is CASSTRQGAEDGYTF. DNA for the CDR3: TGTGCCAGCAGTACCCGACAGGGGGCCGAAGATGGCTACACCTTC.

The CDR3 spells CASSRGGANTEAFF. The CDR3 DNA reads TGTGCCAGCAGCCGCGGGGGGGCCAACACTGAAGCTTTCTTT. The gene calls are TRBV7-3 and TRBJ1-1; TRBD1 is a possible D gene (6 bases). Germline CDR1 and CDR2: SGHTA and FQGTGA. The V gene lost 5 bases and the J gene lost 2 bases, with 12 bases spanning the gap. CDR3 length: 14 residues. The variable domain in full, with the rest retrieved from reference TRBV7-3 and TRBJ1-1, is GAGVSQTPSNKVTEKGKYVELRCDPISGHTALYWYRQSLGQGPEFLIYFQGTGAADDSGLPNDRFFAVRPEGSVSTLKIQRTERGDSAVYLCASSRGGANTEAFFGQGTRLTVV.

The rearrangement joins TRBV7-9 to TRBJ2-7, with D maybe TRBD2 (6 bases). The germline gives CDR1 SEHNR, CDR2 FQNEAQ (reference sequence). The CDR3 loop spans 17 amino acids. The germline V and J ends were trimmed by 2 bases and 0 bases, with 17 bases remaining between them. For the CDR3, the DNA is TGTGCCAGCAGCTTATTCTCTCCCGGGACTGTCTCCTACGAGCAGTACTTC. Residues: CASSLFSPGTVSYEQYF.

The genes are TRBV5-1 and TRBJ1-1; the D is unclear. The CDR3 totals 13 residues. Trimming pared 2 bases from V and 0 bases from J, leaving 5 bases between. CDR1 is SGHRS, CDR2 YFSETQ, per germline. CDR3 amino acids: CASSFTVNTEAFF. CDR3 nucleotides: TGCGCCAGCAGCTTTACGGTGAACACTGAAGCTTTCTTT.

This rearrangement joins TRBV7-2 to TRBJ2-1; 9 bases align to TRBD2. The CDR3 runs 14 residues. Germline V gene sequence: CDR1 SGHTA, CDR2 FQGNSA. V trimming: 3 bases; J trimming: 6 bases; junction bases outside the gene matches: 3. CDR3 sequence reads: CASSLASGVNEQFF. CDR3 in DNA: TGTGCCAGCAGCTTGGCTAGCGGGGTCAATGAGCAGTTCTTC.

The chain links TRBV7-2 to TRBJ2-5; 8 nucleotides line up with TRBD2. This CDR3 region has 17 residues. V was clipped by 5 bases and J by 4 bases; unmatched bases: 15. The germline V gene encodes CDR1 SGHTA and CDR2 FQGNSA. The DNA of the CDR3 is TGTGCCAGCAGCCATGGCAAGGTCGGGGGGGCCAGAGAGACCCAGTACTTC. Residues: CASSHGKVGGARETQYF.

In DNA, the CDR3 is TGTGCCAGCAGCTACACTCGGGGGGCATATACGCAGTATTTT. Translating gives CASSYTRGAYTQYF. The chain carries TRBV7-2 and TRBJ2-3; TRBD2 is a possible D gene (7 bases). Germline V gene sequence: CDR1 SGHTA, CDR2 FQGNSA. This CDR3 contains 14 residues. Between the trimmed V and J ends, which lost 4 bases and 7 bases, there was a span of 15 bases.

The table lists this clone with a few counts. The J gene is TRBJ2-2, the V gene TRBV7-9; tentative D call: TRBD2 (5 bases). CDR1 and CDR2 (germline): SEHNR, FQNEAQ (reference sequence). CDR3 length: 14 residues. Trimming removed 3 bases at V and 3 bases at J, with 8 bases between. The CDR3 nucleotides are TGTGCCAGCAGCTTTGAGGGCCACACCGGGGAGCTGTTTTTT. Protein sequence: CASSFEGHTGELFF.

The V gene is TRBV19, the J gene TRBJ2-7; 10 bases are a match to TRBD2. Trimming removed 5 bases from V and 3 bases from J; junction bases left unmatched: 4. This CDR3 has 14 residues. CDR1 is LNHDA, CDR2 SQIVND, per germline (reference sequence). CDR3 bases: TGTGCCAGTAGTGAATCTAGCGGGGGCTACGAGCAGTACTTC. This gives the protein CASSESSGGYEQYF.

A few counts support this clone. This chain connects TRBV30 to TRBJ1-2; TRBD1 matches at 8 bases. This CDR3 is 13 amino acids long. Germline trimming cut 1 base from V and 5 bases from J; bases unmatched to any gene: 3. Germline assignment: CDR1 GTSNPN and CDR2 SVGIG (reference sequence). The CDR3 spells CAWSARTGYGYTF. The CDR3 region has the DNA TGTGCCTGGAGTGCTAGGACAGGGTATGGCTACACCTTC. The whole variable domain, remainder taken from reference TRBV30 and TRBJ1-2, is SQTIHQWPATLVQPVGSPLSLECTVEGTSNPNLYWYRQAAGRGLQLLFYSVGIGQISSEVPQNLSASRPQDRQFILSSKKLLLSDSGFYLCAWSARTGYGYTFGSGTRLTVV.

This chain's CDR3 is CASSLGTSGGYNEQFF. The DNA for the CDR3 is TGCGCCAGCAGCTTAGGGACTAGCGGAGGCTACAATGAGCAGTTCTTC. The chain employs TRBV5-1 and TRBJ2-1, with TRBD2 identical over 11 bases. The CDR3 runs to 16 residues. Germline V gene data show CDR1 as SGHRS and CDR2 as YFSETQ. Germline trimming cut 2 bases from V and 3 bases from J; bases unmatched to any gene: 4.

The CDR3 coding sequence is TGTGCCAGCAGCTATGCGGGGGGCGCGGGCACCGGGGAGCTGTTTTTT. It encodes CASSYAGGAGTGELFF. The gene calls are TRBV7-3 and TRBJ2-2, with 8 bases aligning to TRBD2. The length of the CDR3 is 16 residues. V dropped 4 bases and J dropped 4; count of bases not matched to a gene: 8. Germline CDR1 SGHTA, CDR2 FQGTGA.

V and J are TRBV7-9 and TRBJ2-1; 11 positions agree with TRBD2. V lost 3 bases and J lost 0; bases outside the gene matches: 1. Germline assignment: CDR1 SEHNR and CDR2 FQNEAQ (reference sequence). This CDR3 contains 16 residues. The CDR3 sequence is CASSFTSGGSYNEQFF. CDR3 sequence (DNA): TGTGCCAGCAGCTTTACTAGCGGGGGCTCCTACAATGAGCAGTTCTTC.

The count of this clone is one. This sequence joins TRBV5-8 and TRBJ2-7; 14 bases align to TRBD2. V was pared by 2 bases and J by 1 base, with 2 bases of the junction left unmatched. CDR3 length: 16 amino acids. Germline V gives CDR1 SGHTS, CDR2 YDEGEE. CDR3 residues: CASSFGTSGGSYEQYF. Written as DNA, the CDR3 is TGTGCCAGCAGCTTCGGGACTAGCGGGGGTTCCTACGAGCAGTACTTC.

In DNA, the CDR3 is TGTGCCAGCAGCTTACAACAGGCTCAGAGTGAGACCCAGTACTTC. Encoded protein: CASSLQQAQSETQYF. The rearrangement joins TRBV11-1 to TRBJ2-5; weak D call: TRBD1 (5 bases). Germline V lookup: CDR1 SGHAT, CDR2 FQDESV (reference sequence). V shed 2 bases and J shed 5 bases, with 15 bases lying between them. The CDR3 is 15 amino acids. The full variable domain, its missing parts supplied by reference TRBV11-1 and TRBJ2-5, is EAEVAQSPRYKITEKSQAVAFWCDPISGHATLYWYRQILGQGPELLVQFQDESVVDDSQLPKDRFSAERLKGVDSTLKIQPAELGDSAMYLCASSLQQAQSETQYFGPGTRLLVL.

This clone appeared a few times. This chain links TRBV19 with TRBJ1-5; 7 bases are shared with TRBD1. This CDR3 region has 16 residues. The J segment lost 11 bases and the V segment lost 4 bases, leaving 17 bases of the junction unmatched. Germline values: CDR1 LNHDA, CDR2 SQIVND (reference sequence). CDR3 in DNA: TGTGCCAGTAGTACTCTCCGGGACAGCCCGATGTCAGCCCAGCATTTT. Translating gives CASSTLRDSPMSAQHF.